This T cell receptor (beta chain) was sequenced during a study of TIL therapy for anti-PD-1-resistant metastatic lung cancer. The wider study: Tumor harvest preceded PD-1/PD-L1 blockade, followed by nivolumab treatment.

Regarding time point: pre-treatment sample, taken before nivolumab and TIL therapy. Patients were adults with stage 4 NSCLC. The immunoSEQ assay was v3. Clones were sequenced by immunoSEQ multiplex PCR, and TCRdb holds only the in-frame ones, with some missing. The top ten clones hold roughly 2% of a sample with 54,000 or so clones, about 73% of them seen once. This TCR was sampled from a person aged 25 to 80 with non-small cell lung cancer. Sample: blood, taken at baseline.

CDR3 sequence: CASSNPGYYSNQPQHF. The CDR3 coding sequence is TGTGCCAGTAGTAACCCAGGGTACTATAGCAATCAGCCCCAGCATTTT. This rearrangement joins TRBV19 to TRBJ1-5; D is possibly TRBD1 (5 bases). Trimming removed 4 bases from V and 0 bases from J, with 13 bases in between. The CDR3 runs 16 residues. Looked up from germline, CDR1 is LNHDA and CDR2 is SQIVND (reference sequence).